This TCR beta chain was identified during a study of T-cell memory formation after mild COVID-19. There are a few counts of this clonotype. MiXCR, applied by TCRdb to the 5' RACE reads, yields one record per CDR3 protein. The sample includes a few hundred thousand distinct CDR3 sequences, under 20% of them seen just once. The V segment lost 3 bases and the J segment 6 bases; nucleotides outside the gene matches: 2. The germline CDR1 and CDR2 sequences are LGHNA and YNFKEQ. The CDR3 runs to 15 residues. The clonotype originates from a man aged 18 to 30 who had mild COVID-19 (a few samples of this study predate the infection). Cell type and time point are not known. The sequenced sample was PBMCs or a T cell subset sorted from them (not recorded which). The chain combines TRBV4-2 with TRBJ2-1; 13 bases are shared with TRBD2. DNA of the CDR3: TGTGCCAGCAGCCAGGGACTAGCGGGACTCAATGAGCAGTTCTTC. It is translated as CASSQGLAGLNEQFF.